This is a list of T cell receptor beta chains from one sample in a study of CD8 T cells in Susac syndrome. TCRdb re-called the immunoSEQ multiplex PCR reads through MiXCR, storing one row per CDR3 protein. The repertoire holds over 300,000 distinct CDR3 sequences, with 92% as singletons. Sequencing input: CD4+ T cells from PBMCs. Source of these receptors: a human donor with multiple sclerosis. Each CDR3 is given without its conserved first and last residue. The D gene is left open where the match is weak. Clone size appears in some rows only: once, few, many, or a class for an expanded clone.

ASSTTGGSLEQY	TRBV7-3	TRBJ2-7	-	TRBD2
AWRQDYNEQF	TRBV30	TRBJ2-1	-	-
ASSMNAGVTSGYT	TRBV19	TRBJ1-2	-	-
ASSLVDSPLH	TRBV7-9	TRBJ1-6	-	-
ASSVSYRGSYNEQF	TRBV18	TRBJ2-1	-	-
ASSRGGSGYT	TRBV11-3	TRBJ1-2	-	-
ASSLGTGGGLSGYT	TRBV7-9	TRBJ1-2	-	TRBD1
ASTTAGVDSTDTQY	TRBV28	TRBJ2-3	-	TRBD2
ASKTGTSGRPQETQY	TRBV5-1	TRBJ2-5	-	TRBD2
AWRGPGIRNTIY	TRBV30	TRBJ1-3	-	-
SVTTGRAGAF	TRBV29-1	TRBJ1-1	once	-
ASSLVMGDRGNTEAF	TRBV5-1	TRBJ1-1	-	TRBD1
SVGSSQETQY	TRBV29-1	TRBJ2-5	once	-
ASSPEGGGRGNEQF	TRBV13	TRBJ2-1	-	TRBD2
ASSERKRGGLETQY	TRBV2	TRBJ2-5	-	TRBD2
ASSLVSASGLSARTDTQY	TRBV5-1	TRBJ2-3	once	TRBD2
AWSVMQLAGYNEQF	TRBV30	TRBJ2-1	-	TRBD2
ASSIAWGAGGLQETQY	TRBV19	TRBJ2-5	-	TRBD2
AWSVRGIMRGYT	TRBV30	TRBJ1-2	-	-
ASRLLVLGADTQY	TRBV7-8	TRBJ2-3	-	-
ASRGWKDTATGELF	TRBV2	TRBJ2-2	-	-
ASSYRVRDGYT	TRBV7-2	TRBJ1-2	once	-
SVEVGPGLNTRGYT	TRBV29-1	TRBJ1-2	-	-
ASSENRNRDTQY	TRBV5-1	TRBJ2-3	-	-
ASSEALGGSSYEQY	TRBV6-1	TRBJ2-7	-	TRBD2
ASARDYYNEQF	TRBV12-3/TRBV12-4	TRBJ2-1	once	TRBD2
ASSGTINTEAF	TRBV19	TRBJ1-1	-	-
ASGRQGVGNTIY	TRBV27	TRBJ1-3	once	-
ASSQRDQPQH	TRBV23-1	TRBJ1-5	-	-
ASSYSGGREDTQY	TRBV7-8	TRBJ2-3	-	TRBD2
ASNRAENTEAF	TRBV7-9	TRBJ1-1	-	-
ASSVTDSDGNIQY	TRBV9	TRBJ2-4	once	-
SARIRGLSPQH	TRBV20-1	TRBJ1-5	once	TRBD1
ASSLTGRMNTEAF	TRBV5-6	TRBJ1-1	-	-
ASGYYEKSEAF	TRBV14	TRBJ1-1	-	-
ASSPGRSSGTTKDEQF	TRBV7-9	TRBJ2-1	-	TRBD2
ASSPNPGYEQY	TRBV7-2	TRBJ2-7	-	-
AWSVVTGSGYT	TRBV30	TRBJ1-2	-	-
SASPERETQY	TRBV20-1	TRBJ2-5	-	-
ASSFNTELAKQF	TRBV19	TRBJ2-1	-	TRBD2
ASSRPSGETNEQF	TRBV4-2	TRBJ2-1	-	TRBD2
ASSVGVGSYNEQF	TRBV9	TRBJ2-1	once	-
ASRTTGTMNTEAF	TRBV4-2	TRBJ1-1	-	-
SARIGGRQPQH	TRBV20-1	TRBJ1-5	-	TRBD1
ASSSVRDSPVLEQF	TRBV5-1	TRBJ2-1	-	TRBD1
ASSHSGGTQY	TRBV14	TRBJ2-5	few	-
SVEGTAGPRF	TRBV29-1	TRBJ1-1	-	-
ASSARQGGLTDTQY	TRBV9	TRBJ2-3	-	TRBD1
SAQPGLAGASSYEQY	TRBV20-1	TRBJ2-7	-	TRBD2
ATDINYDSYEQY	TRBV6-1	TRBJ2-7	-	-